This record concerns one T cell receptor beta chain sequence. The antigen it recognizes is unknown. No clone much larger than this one lies a single base away; base qualities are absent. Each donor gave one peripheral blood draw, averaging around 0.11 L, which was collected into heparinised tubes. Naive, central memory, regulatory and stem cell-like memory CD4+ T cells were sorted on a BD FACSAria II using a panel including CD45RO, CCR7, CD25, CD127, CD95 and CD27. Every sorted population had a purity above 98%. PBMCs were isolated right away by Lymphoprep density gradient centrifugation and were stained directly, without culture. Samples were stained and sorted in pairs, with one healthy donor and one patient per experiment, so that batch effects were minimized. The junction carries 2 bases between V and J, which are trimmed by 1 base and 1 base respectively. The CDR3 contains 12 residues, cysteine and phenylalanine counted. The CDR3 DNA has 36 bases and is translated from base 1. The germline V gene supplies CDR1 SGHRS and CDR2 YFSETQ.

The entire amount of isolated RNA was reverse transcribed using the High Capacity cDNA Reverse Transcription Kit, so the sequenced TCRB transcripts were expressed ones. Naive, central memory and regulatory T cell samples underwent deep immunoSEQ sequencing, averaging about 3.57 million total reads per sample. Sorted cells were lysed in RLT buffer, and RNA was extracted using DNase-treated RNeasy Micro or Mini kits according to cell number. Each cell subset was processed on its own to prevent cross-contamination, while patient and healthy donor samples were processed together. The immunoSEQ multiplex PCR was used to amplify TCRB sequences from cDNA, yielding 87-bp fragments that span the CDR3 region. The amplicons were sequenced using the Illumina HiSeq platform. The authors processed their data as follows. Synthetic template baselines were used to correct PCR bias computationally, reads within Hamming distance 2 were collapsed together, and singletons that could not be merged were discarded. Reads were aligned against IMGT so that V, D and J genes, CDR3 length and insertions or deletions at six rearrangement sites could be assigned. Within each subset, clonotype counts were normalized to the number of sorted cells before true diversity and Gini coefficients were calculated with the tcR R package. The overlap coefficient, calculated on TCRB nucleotide sequences, was used to quantify repertoire sharing. Out-of-frame TCRB sequences from naive cells were analyzed to stand in for the pre-selection repertoire. The immuneACCESS repertoire file appears here via TCRdb, limited to in-frame rearrangements. These files lack a portion of the clones; in checked studies, under half of the deficit traces to unresolved V genes, and the cause of the others is not known. V and J calls and clone size are as listed in that table; D and trimming were resolved from the DNA. The sample contains almost 250,000 clones, 11% to 15% of them found a single time. The ten most abundant clones make up 0.025% to 0.03% of the sample.

This record belongs to a study of beta chain features in type 1 diabetes (dated by TCRdb to between 2018 and 2020). In terms of the full investigation: Mean age, gender distribution, total cell number and subset yield were not different between patients and healthy donors. Across all samples, about 110 million sorted cells were examined, and cell number per subset correlated strongly with RNA yield. Naive and central memory subsets were obtained from all 30 or so donors, but regulatory and stem cell-like memory subsets were isolated from only 8 patients and about eight healthy donors. In the study, recently diagnosed type 1 diabetes patients and matched healthy donors were compared on the TCRB repertoires of their sorted circulating CD4+ T cell subsets. General conclusions and limits of the study: Shorter templates might be favored by PCR, yet because patient and control samples were amplified and corrected together, any such skew would affect both groups equally. Because the HLA sub-analyses included only small numbers of individuals, any influence of HLA type on TCRB rearrangement was left unresolved. Because cDNA was sequenced instead of genomic DNA, highly expressing activated cells could be over-represented, though the groups showed no difference in activation or CD3 levels. Type 1 diabetes patients showed a moderate but significant shortening of TCRB CDR3 length in all four CD4+ subsets. The naive, central memory and regulatory TCRB repertoires appeared to resemble one another more closely among patients than among healthy donors. At VDJ recombination sites, type 1 diabetes patients had fewer insertions and more deleted nucleotides, which implies abnormalities in thymic rearrangement.

The source material was naive CD4+ T cells from blood. Sample cell subset or site, as interpreted from the label and publication: true naive CD4+ T cells. Here the chain combines TRBV5-1 and TRBJ1-1; the D gene lacks a confident call. This receptor was obtained from a woman in her thirties or forties in good health. For the CDR3, the sequence is CASSLRNTEAFF. The base sequence is TGCGCCAGCAGCTTGCGGAACACTGAAGCTTTCTTT.